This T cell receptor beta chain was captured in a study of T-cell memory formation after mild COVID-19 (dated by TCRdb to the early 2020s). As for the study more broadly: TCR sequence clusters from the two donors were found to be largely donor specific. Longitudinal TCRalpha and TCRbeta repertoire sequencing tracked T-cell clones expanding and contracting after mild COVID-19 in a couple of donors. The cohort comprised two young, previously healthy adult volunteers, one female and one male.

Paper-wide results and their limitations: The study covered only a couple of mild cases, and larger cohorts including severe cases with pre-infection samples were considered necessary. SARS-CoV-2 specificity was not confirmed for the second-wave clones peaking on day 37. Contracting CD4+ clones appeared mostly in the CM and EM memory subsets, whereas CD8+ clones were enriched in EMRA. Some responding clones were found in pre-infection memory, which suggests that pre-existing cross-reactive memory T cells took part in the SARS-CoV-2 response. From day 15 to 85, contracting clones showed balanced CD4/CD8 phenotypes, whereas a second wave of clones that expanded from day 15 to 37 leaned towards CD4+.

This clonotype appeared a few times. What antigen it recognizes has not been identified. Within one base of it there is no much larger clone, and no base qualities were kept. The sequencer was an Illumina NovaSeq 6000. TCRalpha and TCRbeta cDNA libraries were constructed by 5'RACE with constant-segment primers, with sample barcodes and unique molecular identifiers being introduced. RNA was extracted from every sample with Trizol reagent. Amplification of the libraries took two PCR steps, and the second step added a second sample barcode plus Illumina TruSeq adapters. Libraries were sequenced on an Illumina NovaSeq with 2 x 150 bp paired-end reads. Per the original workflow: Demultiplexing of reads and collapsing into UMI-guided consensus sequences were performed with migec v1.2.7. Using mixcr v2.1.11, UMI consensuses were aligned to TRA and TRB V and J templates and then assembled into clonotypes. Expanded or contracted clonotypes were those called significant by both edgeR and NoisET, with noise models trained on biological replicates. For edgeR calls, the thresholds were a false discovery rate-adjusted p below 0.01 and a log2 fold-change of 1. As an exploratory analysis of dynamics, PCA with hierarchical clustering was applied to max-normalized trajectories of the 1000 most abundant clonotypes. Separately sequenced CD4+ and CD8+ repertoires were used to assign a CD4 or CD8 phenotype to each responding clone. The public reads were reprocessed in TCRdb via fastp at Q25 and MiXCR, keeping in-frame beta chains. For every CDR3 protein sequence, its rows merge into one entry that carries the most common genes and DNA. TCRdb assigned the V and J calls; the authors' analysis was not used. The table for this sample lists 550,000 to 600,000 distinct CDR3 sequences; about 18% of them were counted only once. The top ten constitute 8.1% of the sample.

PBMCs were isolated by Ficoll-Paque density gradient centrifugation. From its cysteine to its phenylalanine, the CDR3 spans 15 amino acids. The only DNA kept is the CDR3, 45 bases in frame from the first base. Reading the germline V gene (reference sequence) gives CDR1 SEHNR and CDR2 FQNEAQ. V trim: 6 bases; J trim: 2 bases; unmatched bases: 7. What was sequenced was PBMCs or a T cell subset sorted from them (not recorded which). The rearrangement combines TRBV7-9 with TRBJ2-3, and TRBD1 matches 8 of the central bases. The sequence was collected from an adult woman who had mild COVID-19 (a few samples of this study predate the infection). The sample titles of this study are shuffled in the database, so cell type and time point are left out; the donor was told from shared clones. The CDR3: CASSHRGSVTDTQYF. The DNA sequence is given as TGTGCCAGCAGTCACAGGGGGTCCGTCACAGATACGCAGTATTTT. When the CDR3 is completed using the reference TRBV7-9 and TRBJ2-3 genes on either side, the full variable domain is DTGVSQNPRHKITKRGQNVTFRCDPISEHNRLYWYRQTLGQGPEFLTYFQNEAQLEKSRLLSDRFSAERPKGSFSTLEIQRTEQGDSAMYLCASSHRGSVTDTQYFGPGTRLTVL.